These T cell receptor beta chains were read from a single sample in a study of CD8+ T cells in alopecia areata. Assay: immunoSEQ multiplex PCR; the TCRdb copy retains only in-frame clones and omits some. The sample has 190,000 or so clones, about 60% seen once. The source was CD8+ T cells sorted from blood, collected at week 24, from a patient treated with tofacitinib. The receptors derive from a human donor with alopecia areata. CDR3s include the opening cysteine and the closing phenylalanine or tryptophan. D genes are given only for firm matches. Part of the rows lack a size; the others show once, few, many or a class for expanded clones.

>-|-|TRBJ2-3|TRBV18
TGTGCCAGCTCACCACCGGAGGTCCGCACAGATACGCAGTATTTT
CASSPPEVRTDTQYF
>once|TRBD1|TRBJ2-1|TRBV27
TGTGCCAGCAGTCTACGGACAGGGCCTAGCTCCTACAATGAGCAGTTCTTC
CASSLRTGPSSYNEQFF
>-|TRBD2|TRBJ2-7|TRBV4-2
TGTGCCAGCAGCCCCCTAGGGAGCGGGGGGGACTACGAGCAGTACTTC
CASSPLGSGGDYEQYF
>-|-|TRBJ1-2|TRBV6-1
TGTGCCAGCGGCCTGACTGCGGTGGGCTACACCTTC
CASGLTAVGYTF
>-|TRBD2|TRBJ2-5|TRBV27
TGTGCCAGCAGTGACCAGCGGGGGGGCTTGGAGACCCAGTACTTC
CASSDQRGGLETQYF
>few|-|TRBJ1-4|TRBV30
TGTGCCTGGAGTCGCTCGGGTGAGGGAAAACTGTTTTTT
CAWSRSGEGKLFF
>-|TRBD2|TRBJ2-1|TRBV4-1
TGCGCCAGCAGCCAAGCGGGGGGGAACAATGAGCAGTTCTTC
CASSQAGGNNEQFF
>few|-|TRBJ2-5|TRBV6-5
TGTGCCAGCAGTCTCTCCCTGGGGCCCAGGGAGACCCAGTACTTC
CASSLSLGPRETQYF
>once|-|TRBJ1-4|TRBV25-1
TGTGCCAGCAGCGCCTCGGCCCCCTGGGGTGGTGAAAAACTGTTTTTT
CASSASAPWGGEKLFF
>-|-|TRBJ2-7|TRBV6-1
TGTGCCAGCAGTGAAGGACTAGAAGCCTACGAGCAGTACTTC
CASSEGLEAYEQYF
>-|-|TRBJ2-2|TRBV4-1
TGCGCCAGCAGCCCAGGATCCGCCACCGGGGAGCTGTTTTTT
CASSPGSATGELFF
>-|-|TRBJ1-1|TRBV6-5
TGTGCCAGCATCTCGAGGGCGGCTGAAGCTTTCTTT
CASISRAAEAFF
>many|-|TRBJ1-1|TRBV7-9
TGTGCCAGCAGCTTAGCGGGGAGGGACCGCACTGAAGCTTTCTTT
CASSLAGRDRTEAFF
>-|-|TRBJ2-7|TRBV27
TGTGCCAGCAGTCCGACAGGCTACGAGCAGTACTTC
CASSPTGYEQYF
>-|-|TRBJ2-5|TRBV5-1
TGCGCCAGCAGCTTTTGGCCAATTTTCCAGGGGTGGGAGACCCAGTACTTC
CASSFWPIFQGWETQYF
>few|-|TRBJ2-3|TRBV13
TGTGCCAGCACCCTTGGCCGGGTAGATACGCAGTATTTT
CASTLGRVDTQYF